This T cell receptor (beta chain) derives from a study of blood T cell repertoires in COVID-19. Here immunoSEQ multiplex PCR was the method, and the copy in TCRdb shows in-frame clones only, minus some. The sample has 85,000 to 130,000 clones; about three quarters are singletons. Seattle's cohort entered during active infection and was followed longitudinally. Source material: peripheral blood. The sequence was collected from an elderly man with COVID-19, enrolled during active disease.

CDR3 region: CASSMGQGTYNEQFF. Written as DNA, the CDR3 is TGCGCCAGCAGCATGGGACAGGGGACCTACAATGAGCAGTTCTTC. This rearrangement joins TRBV5-1 to TRBJ2-1, with 10 positions matching TRBD1. J gave up 2 bases and V 4 bases, and 3 bases lay outside the gene matches. Per the germline V gene, CDR1 is SGHRS and CDR2 is YFSETQ. This CDR3 contains 15 residues.